Following are 18 T cell receptor beta chains from one sample sequenced in a study of CD8+ T cells in alopecia areata. Treatment noted: oral pan-JAK inhibitor, 5-10 mg twice daily. Isolated RNA was reverse transcribed into cDNA used as the sequencing template. The table came from immunoSEQ multiplex PCR; TCRdb's copy has only in-frame clones and leaves some out. The repertoire has some 220,000 clones, more than 45% of them found once; the top ten carry around 1.5%. Material: CD4+ T cells sorted from blood, obtained at week 4, from a patient treated with tofacitinib. Receptors were obtained from a human donor with alopecia areata.

The chain employs TRBV19 and TRBJ2-5; D unresolved. This CDR3 comprises 11 residues. Per germline, CDR1 LNHDA and CDR2 SQIVND (reference sequence). Trimming removed 8 bases at V and 4 bases at J, with 8 bases between. The CDR3 reads CASGIGETQYF. The CDR3 DNA reads as TGTGCCAGTGGAATTGGAGAGACCCAGTACTTC.

This clone was seen a few times. The rearrangement joins TRBV10-3 to TRBJ2-3, with 7 bases fitting TRBD2. The CDR3 is 15 amino acids. The V segment lost 6 bases and the J segment 4 bases; nucleotides outside the gene matches: 10. The germline CDR1 and CDR2 sequences are ENHRY and SYGVKD. The CDR3 DNA is TGTGCCATCAGGAAGGGGCTAGCGGCGCCAGATACGCAGTATTTT. This codes for CAIRKGLAAPDTQYF.

The chain links TRBV7-2 to TRBJ1-5; TRBD1 aligns across 8 bases. The CDR3 extends over 15 amino acids. V gave up 5 bases and J gave up 5 bases; unmatched junction bases: 8. Germline CDR1 SGHTA, CDR2 FQGNSA. CDR3 sequence: CASSQDRESYQPQHF. CDR3 DNA: TGTGCCAGCAGCCAGGACAGGGAGAGTTATCAGCCCCAGCATTTT.

The rearrangement uses TRBV4-3 and TRBJ1-2, with 8 nucleotides matching TRBD1. CDR1 LGHNA and CDR2 YSLEER come from the germline V gene. This CDR3 region has 17 residues. With 0 bases clipped from V and 9 bases from J, the junction kept 15 bases outside the gene matches. CDR3 coding DNA: TGCGCCAGCAGCCAAGATTCCGTCAGGGGGCTTCTTTCAAGCTACACCTTC. This gives the protein CASSQDSVRGLLSSYTF.

The genes are TRBV2 and TRBJ1-6; the match to TRBD1 covers 7 bases. Per germline, CDR1 SNHLY and CDR2 FYNNEI. The V and J ends lost 6 bases and 6 bases, in that order; junction bases with no gene match: 2. There are 13 residues in the CDR3. The CDR3 bases are TGTGCCAGCAGAGAGGGGGCTAATTCACCCCTCCACTTT. Its protein product is CASREGANSPLHF.

Of note for this clone: At the DNA level, this CDR3 is encoded by other sequences in the same sample as well. The genes are TRBV5-1 and TRBJ1-1, with unresolved D. Germline CDR1 reads SGHRS; CDR2 reads YFSETQ. CDR3 length: 13 residues. V dropped 2 bases and J dropped 2 bases, with 7 bases sitting between them. The CDR3 loop reads CASSLEVNTEAFF. The CDR3 coding sequence is TGCGCCAGCAGCTTAGAGGTTAACACTGAAGCTTTCTTT.

The sample holds many counts of this clone. This chain connects TRBV30 to TRBJ1-2; D gene ambiguous. The CDR3 is 15 amino acids. Deletions cut 1 base from V and 4 bases from J, with 16 bases between. Germline V gives CDR1 GTSNPN, CDR2 SVGIG (reference sequence). The CDR3 is CAWSGHNQLGYGYTF. CDR3 in DNA: TGTGCCTGGAGTGGCCATAACCAACTCGGCTATGGCTACACCTTC.

V and J are TRBV7-2 and TRBJ2-2, with D possibly being TRBD2 (6 bases). Germline lookup yields CDR1 SGHTA and CDR2 FQGNSA. This CDR3 has 15 amino acids. V lost 4 bases, J lost 0 bases, and 9 bases lay in between. The CDR3 DNA reads TGTGCCAGCAGCTCGGGACTGGCGAACACCGGGGAGCTGTTTTTT. It encodes CASSSGLANTGELFF.

The V call is TRBV7-2, the J call TRBJ1-5, with D hard to call. CDR1 SGHTA and CDR2 FQGNSA come from the germline V gene. The CDR3 is 15 residues long. V was clipped by 6 bases and J by 0 bases, with 12 bases between them. CDR3 sequence reads: CASSPFQVSNQPQHF. The DNA of the CDR3 is TGTGCCAGCAGTCCCTTCCAGGTTAGCAATCAGCCCCAGCATTTT.

This clone was counted once. This chain uses TRBV27 with TRBJ2-1; weak D call: TRBD2 (7 bases). The germline V and J ends were trimmed by 3 bases and 9 bases, with 15 bases remaining between them. Per the germline V gene, CDR1 is MNHEY and CDR2 is SMNVEV (reference sequence). This CDR3 comprises 14 residues. The CDR3 nucleotides are TGTGCCAGCAGTTTCTCCACGGGGGGCAGTGAGCAGTTCTTC. Protein product: CASSFSTGGSEQFF.

The chain recombines TRBV30 with TRBJ2-3; D gene ambiguous. The V gene's germline CDR1 is GTSNPN and CDR2 SVGIG (reference sequence). Trimming left V 7 bases short and J 0 bases short, with 14 bases between. There are 14 residues in the CDR3. CDR3: CASRSATSTDTQYF. CDR3 sequence (DNA): TGTGCCTCTAGGAGTGCTACTAGCACAGATACGCAGTATTTT. Together with reference TRBV30 and TRBJ2-3, the CDR3 gives the full variable domain: SQTIHQWPATLVQPVGSPLSLECTVEGTSNPNLYWYRQAAGRGLQLLFYSVGIGQISSEVPQNLSASRPQDRQFILSSKKLLLSDSGFYLCASRSATSTDTQYFGPGTRLTVL.

The CDR3 nucleotides are TGTGCCACAGCCTCAACGGGGACGGGGACCCAGTACTTC. Its translation is CATASTGTGTQYF. The chain joins TRBV19 to TRBJ2-5, with D perhaps TRBD1 or TRBD2 (5 bases each). The germline V and J ends were trimmed by 10 bases and 7 bases, with 19 bases remaining between them. The germline V gene has CDR1 LNHDA and CDR2 SQIVND (reference sequence). The CDR3 totals 13 residues.

CDR3 nucleotides: TGTGCCAGCAGCCCAGAGGATTATGGCTACACCTTC. Its translation: CASSPEDYGYTF. The chain recombines TRBV2 with TRBJ1-2, with D unresolved. Trimming took 6 bases from V and 5 from J, leaving 10 bases between them. The CDR3 runs 12 residues. CDR1 is SNHLY, CDR2 FYNNEI, per germline.

The chain uses TRBV7-3 and TRBJ1-1, with 8 bases aligning to TRBD1. The CDR3 consists of 15 residues. V trimming: 0 bases; J trimming: 1 base; junction bases outside the gene matches: 1. Germline V gene data show CDR1 as SGHTA and CDR2 as FQGTGA. CDR3: CASSLTGTGNTEAFF. In DNA, the CDR3 is TGTGCCAGCAGCTTAACGGGGACAGGGAACACTGAAGCTTTCTTT.

This clone came up many times. The chain couples TRBV10-3 to TRBJ2-1, with a weak D call TRBD1 (6 bases). There are 15 residues in the CDR3. V shed 5 bases and J shed 3 bases, with 14 bases lying between them. Germline lookup yields CDR1 ENHRY and CDR2 SYGVKD. The CDR3 bases are TGTGCCATCAGTTCATGGGACACAGACTACAATGAGCAGTTCTTC. Protein sequence: CAISSWDTDYNEQFF.

The chain is built from TRBV14 and TRBJ2-4, with unresolved D. Germline V gene lookup returns CDR1 SGHDN and CDR2 FVKESK. V was shortened by 2 bases and J by 6 bases, with 11 bases between the two germline ends. CDR3 length equals 14 residues. The CDR3 DNA reads TGTGCCAGCAGCCAAAGACAAACCGGAAACATTCAGTACTTC. Its protein product is CASSQRQTGNIQYF.

In regard to this clone: The sample contains more than one DNA sequence encoding this CDR3. The chain recombines TRBV7-2 with TRBJ2-2; D unresolved. Germline V gives CDR1 SGHTA, CDR2 FQGNSA. V was shortened by 1 base and J by 8 bases, with 11 bases between the two germline ends. The CDR3 is 14 amino acids. Here the CDR3 reads CASSLERVTGELFF. CDR3 coding DNA: TGTGCCAGCAGCTTAGAGCGTGTTACGGGGGAGCTGTTTTTT.

This clone was picked up a small number of times. At the DNA level, this CDR3 is encoded by other sequences in the same sample as well. Written as DNA, the CDR3 is TGTGCCAGCAGCGAGCGTGTAGACACTGAAGCTTTCTTT. Translation: CASSERVDTEAFF. The V and J genes are TRBV9 and TRBJ1-1; no reliable D call. The CDR3 spans 13 residues. Germline V lookup: CDR1 SGDLS, CDR2 YYNGEE. V was shortened by 3 bases and J by 3 bases, with 9 bases between the two germline ends.